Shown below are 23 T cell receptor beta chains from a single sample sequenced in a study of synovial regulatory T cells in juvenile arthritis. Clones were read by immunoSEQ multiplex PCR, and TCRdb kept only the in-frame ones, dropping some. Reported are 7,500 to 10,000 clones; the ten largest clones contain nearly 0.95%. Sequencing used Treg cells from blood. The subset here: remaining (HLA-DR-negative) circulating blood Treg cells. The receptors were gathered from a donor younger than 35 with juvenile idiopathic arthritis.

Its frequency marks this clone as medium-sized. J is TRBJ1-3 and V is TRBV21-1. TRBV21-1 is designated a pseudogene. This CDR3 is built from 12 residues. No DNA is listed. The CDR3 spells CASRDRGNTIYF.

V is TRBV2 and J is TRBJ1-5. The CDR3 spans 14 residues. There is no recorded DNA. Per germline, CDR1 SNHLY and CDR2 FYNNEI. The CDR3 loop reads CASMGISFGQPQHF.

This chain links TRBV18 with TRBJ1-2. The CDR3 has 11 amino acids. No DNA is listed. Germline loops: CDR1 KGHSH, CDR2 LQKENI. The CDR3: CASSPQGSYTF.

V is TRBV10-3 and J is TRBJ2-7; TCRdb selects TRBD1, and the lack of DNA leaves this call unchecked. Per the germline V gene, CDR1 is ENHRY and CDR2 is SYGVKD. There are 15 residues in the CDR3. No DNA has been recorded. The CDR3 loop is CAISQRDRGGYEQYF.

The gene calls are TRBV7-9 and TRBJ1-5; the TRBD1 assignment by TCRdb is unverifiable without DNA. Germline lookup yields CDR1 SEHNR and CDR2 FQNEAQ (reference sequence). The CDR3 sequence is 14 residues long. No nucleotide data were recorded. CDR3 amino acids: CASSPGTVNQPQHF.

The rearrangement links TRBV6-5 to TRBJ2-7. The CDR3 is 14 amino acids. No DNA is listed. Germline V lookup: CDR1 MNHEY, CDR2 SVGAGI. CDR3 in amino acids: CASKGTGSSYEQYF.

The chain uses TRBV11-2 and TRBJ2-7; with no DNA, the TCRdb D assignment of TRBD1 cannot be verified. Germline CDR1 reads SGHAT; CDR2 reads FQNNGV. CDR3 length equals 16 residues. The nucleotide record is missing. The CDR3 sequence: CASSLGDGTGFYEQYF.

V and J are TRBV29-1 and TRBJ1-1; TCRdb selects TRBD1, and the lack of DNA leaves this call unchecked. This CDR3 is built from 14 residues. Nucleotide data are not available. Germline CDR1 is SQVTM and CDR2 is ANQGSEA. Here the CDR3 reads CSVARPGLNTEAFF.

CDR3 sequence reads: CRGGYYGYTF. The chain couples TRBV20-1 to TRBJ1-2. The CDR3 has 10 residues. Only the protein sequence is given. Germline V gene lookup returns CDR1 DFQATT and CDR2 SNEGSKA (reference sequence).

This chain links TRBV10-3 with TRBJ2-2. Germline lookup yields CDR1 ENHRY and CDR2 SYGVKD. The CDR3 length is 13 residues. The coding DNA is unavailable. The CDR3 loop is CAIRLGEWGELFF.

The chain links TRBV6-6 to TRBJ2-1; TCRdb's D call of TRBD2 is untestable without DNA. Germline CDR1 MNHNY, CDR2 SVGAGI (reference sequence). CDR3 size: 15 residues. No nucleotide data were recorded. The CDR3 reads CASASGSKSYNEQFF.

The CDR3 loop reads CASSEQVNQPQHF. The chain is built from TRBV2 and TRBJ1-5; TCRdb's D call, TRBD1, is unchecked because there is no DNA. CDR3 length: 13 amino acids. A DNA sequence was not provided. Looked up from germline, CDR1 is SNHLY and CDR2 is FYNNEI. The variable domain in full, completed from reference TRBV2 and TRBJ1-5, reads EPEVTQTPSHQVTQMGQEVILRCVPISNHLYFYWYRQILGQKVEFLVSFYNNEISEKSEIFDDQFSVERPDGSNFTLKIRSTKLEDSAMYFCASSEQVNQPQHFGDGTRLSIL.

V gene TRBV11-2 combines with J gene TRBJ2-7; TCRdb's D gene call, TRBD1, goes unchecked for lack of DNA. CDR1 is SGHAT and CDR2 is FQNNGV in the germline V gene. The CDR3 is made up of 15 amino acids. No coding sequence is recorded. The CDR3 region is CASRPRQGRIRVQYF. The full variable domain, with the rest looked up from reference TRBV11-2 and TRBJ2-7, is EAGVAQSPRYKIIEKRQSVAFWCNPISGHATLYWYQQILGQGPKLLIQFQNNGVVDDSQLPKDRFSAERLKGVDSTLKIQPAKLEDSAVYLCASRPRQGRIRVQYFGPGTRLTVT.

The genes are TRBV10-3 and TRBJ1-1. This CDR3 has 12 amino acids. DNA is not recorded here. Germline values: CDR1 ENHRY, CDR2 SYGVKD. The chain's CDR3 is CAIRGGNTEAFF.

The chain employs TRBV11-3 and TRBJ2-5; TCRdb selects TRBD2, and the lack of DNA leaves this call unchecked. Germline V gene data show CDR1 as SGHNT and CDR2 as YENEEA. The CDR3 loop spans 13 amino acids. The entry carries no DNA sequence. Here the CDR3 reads CASSLGPSETQYF. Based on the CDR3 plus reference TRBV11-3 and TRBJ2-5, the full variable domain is EAGVVQSPRYKIIEKKQPVAFWCNPISGHNTLYWYLQNLGQGPELLIRYENEEAVDDSQLPKDRFSAERLKGVDSTLKIQPAELGDSAVYLCASSLGPSETQYFGPGTRLLVL.

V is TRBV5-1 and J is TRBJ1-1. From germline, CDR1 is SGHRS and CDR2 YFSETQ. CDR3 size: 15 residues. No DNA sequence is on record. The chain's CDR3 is CASSRDQGGSTEAFF. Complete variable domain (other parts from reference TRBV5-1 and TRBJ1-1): KAGVTQTPRYLIKTRGQQVTLSCSPISGHRSVSWYQQTPGQGLQFLFEYFSETQRNKGNFPGRFSGRQFSNSRSEMNVSTLELGDSALYLCASSRDQGGSTEAFFGQGTRLTVV.

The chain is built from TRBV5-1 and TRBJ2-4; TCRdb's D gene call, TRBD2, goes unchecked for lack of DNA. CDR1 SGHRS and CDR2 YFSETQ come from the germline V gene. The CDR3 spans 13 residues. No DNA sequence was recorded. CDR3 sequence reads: CASSGEGLAIQYF.

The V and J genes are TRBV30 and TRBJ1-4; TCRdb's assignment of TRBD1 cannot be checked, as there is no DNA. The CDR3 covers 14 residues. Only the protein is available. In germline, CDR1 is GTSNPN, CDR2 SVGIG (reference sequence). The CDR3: CAWSVQARNEKLFF. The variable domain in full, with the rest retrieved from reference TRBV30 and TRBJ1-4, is SQTIHQWPATLVQPVGSPLSLECTVEGTSNPNLYWYRQAAGRGLQLLFYSVGIGQISSEVPQNLSASRPQDRQFILSSKKLLLSDSGFYLCAWSVQARNEKLFFGSGTQLSVL.

The CDR3 loop reads CASSTRDRGRVNYGYTF. This chain joins TRBV4-1 and TRBJ1-2; absent DNA, TCRdb's TRBD1 call cannot be checked. The CDR3 contains 17 residues. A DNA sequence was not provided. The germline V gene encodes CDR1 MGHRA and CDR2 YSYEKL.

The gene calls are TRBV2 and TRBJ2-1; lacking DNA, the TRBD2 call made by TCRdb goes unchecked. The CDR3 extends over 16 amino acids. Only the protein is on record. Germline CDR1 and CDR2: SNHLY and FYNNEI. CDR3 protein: CASSEYGTSTYNEQFF.

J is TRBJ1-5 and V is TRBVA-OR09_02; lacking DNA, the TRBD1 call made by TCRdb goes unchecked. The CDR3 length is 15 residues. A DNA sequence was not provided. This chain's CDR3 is CPCTVLGGINQPQHF.

The CDR3 region is CASSQGASNEQFF. The gene calls are TRBV2 and TRBJ2-1; the TCRdb call, TRBD1, lacks DNA for checking. The germline V gene encodes CDR1 SNHLY and CDR2 FYNNEI. CDR3 length: 13 amino acids. No DNA sequence was recorded.

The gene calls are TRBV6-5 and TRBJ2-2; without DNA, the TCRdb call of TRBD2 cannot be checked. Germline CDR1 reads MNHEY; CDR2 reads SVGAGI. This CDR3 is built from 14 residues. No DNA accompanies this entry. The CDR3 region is CASSYRGGNGELFF.